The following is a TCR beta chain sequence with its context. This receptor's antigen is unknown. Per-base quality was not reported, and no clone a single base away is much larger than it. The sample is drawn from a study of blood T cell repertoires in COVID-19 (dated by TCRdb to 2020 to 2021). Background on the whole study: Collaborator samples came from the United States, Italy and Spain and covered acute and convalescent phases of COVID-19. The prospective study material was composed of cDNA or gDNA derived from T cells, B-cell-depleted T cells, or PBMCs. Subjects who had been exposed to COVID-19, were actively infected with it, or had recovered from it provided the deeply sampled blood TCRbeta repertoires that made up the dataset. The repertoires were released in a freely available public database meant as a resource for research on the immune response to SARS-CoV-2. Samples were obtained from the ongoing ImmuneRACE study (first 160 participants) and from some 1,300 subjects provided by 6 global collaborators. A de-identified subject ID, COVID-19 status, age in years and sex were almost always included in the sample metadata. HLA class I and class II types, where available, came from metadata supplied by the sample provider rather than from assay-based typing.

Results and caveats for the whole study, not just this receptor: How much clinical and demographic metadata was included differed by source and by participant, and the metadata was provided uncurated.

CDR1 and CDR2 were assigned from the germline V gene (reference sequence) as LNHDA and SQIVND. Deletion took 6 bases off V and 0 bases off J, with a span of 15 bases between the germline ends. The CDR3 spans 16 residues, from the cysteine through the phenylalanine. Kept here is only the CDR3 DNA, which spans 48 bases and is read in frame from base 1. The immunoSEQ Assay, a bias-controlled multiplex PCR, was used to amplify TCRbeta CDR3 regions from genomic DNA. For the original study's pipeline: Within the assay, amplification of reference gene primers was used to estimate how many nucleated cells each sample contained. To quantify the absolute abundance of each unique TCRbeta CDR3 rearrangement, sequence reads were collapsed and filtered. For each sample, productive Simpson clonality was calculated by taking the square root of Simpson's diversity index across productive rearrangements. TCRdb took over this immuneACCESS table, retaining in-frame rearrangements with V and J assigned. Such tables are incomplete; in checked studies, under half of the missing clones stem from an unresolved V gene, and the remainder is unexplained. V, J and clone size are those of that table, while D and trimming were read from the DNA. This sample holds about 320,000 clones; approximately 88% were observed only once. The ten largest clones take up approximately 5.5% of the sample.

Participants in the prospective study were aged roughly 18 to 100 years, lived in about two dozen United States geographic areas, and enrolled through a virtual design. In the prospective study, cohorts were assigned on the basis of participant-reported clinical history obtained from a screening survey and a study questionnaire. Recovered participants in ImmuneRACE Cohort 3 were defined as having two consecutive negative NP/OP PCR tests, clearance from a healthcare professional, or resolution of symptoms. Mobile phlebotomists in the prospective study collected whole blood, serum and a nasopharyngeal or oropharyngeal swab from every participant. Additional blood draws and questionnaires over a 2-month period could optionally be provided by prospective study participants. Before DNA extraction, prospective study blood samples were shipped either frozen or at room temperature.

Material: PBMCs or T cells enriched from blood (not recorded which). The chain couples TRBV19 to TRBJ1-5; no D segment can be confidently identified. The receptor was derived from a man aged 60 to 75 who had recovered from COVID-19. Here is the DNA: TGTGCCAGTAGGGCTGTCCAGGCATATAGCAATCAGCCCCAGCATTTT. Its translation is CASRAVQAYSNQPQHF.